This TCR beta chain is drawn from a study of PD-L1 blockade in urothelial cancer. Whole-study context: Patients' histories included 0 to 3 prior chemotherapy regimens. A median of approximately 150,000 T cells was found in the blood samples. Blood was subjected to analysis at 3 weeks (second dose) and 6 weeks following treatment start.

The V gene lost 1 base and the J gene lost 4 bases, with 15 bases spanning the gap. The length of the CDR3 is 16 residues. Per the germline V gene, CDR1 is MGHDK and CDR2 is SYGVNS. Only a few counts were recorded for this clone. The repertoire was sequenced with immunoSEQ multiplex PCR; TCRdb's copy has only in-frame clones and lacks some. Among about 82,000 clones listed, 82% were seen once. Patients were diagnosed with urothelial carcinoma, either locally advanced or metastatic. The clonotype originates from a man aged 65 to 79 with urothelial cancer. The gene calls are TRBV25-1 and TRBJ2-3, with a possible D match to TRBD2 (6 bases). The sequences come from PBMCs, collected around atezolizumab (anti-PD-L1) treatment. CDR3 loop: CASSEWGGAEADTQYF. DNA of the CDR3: TGTGCCAGCAGTGAATGGGGAGGCGCAGAGGCAGATACGCAGTATTTT.